Below are 21 T cell receptor beta chains sequenced from a single sample in a study of molecular identifiers for immune sequencing clone quantification. TCRdb passed the PCR reads through MiXCR, listing each CDR3 protein once. There are more than 85,000 distinct CDR3 sequences in the sample; over 30% occur only once, and under 5.5% lies in the top ten. Material for sequencing was naive CD8+ T cells from blood, with Jurkat cell RNA spiked in. Subset noted: FACS-sorted CD8+CD4-CCR7+CD45RA+ naive T cells. These receptors originate from a human donor in good health. Some libraries in this study had Jurkat cell RNA spiked in.

This clonotype was observed a few times. This chain connects TRBV12-3 or TRBV12-4 to TRBJ1-6; weak D call: TRBD1 (5 bases). The CDR3 extends over 14 amino acids. Trimming removed 6 bases from V and 7 bases from J, with 13 bases in between. The CDR3 loop reads CASSDSTSNSPLHF. The CDR3 DNA sequence: TGTGCCAGCAGCGACAGTACGAGCAATTCACCCCTCCACTTT.

The chain carries TRBV4-3 and TRBJ2-5; TRBD1 matches at 8 bases. The V gene end was trimmed by 1 base and the J gene end by 4 bases; junction bases not matched to a gene: 5. Germline-derived CDR1 and CDR2 are LGHNA and YSLEER. The CDR3 has 15 amino acids. The CDR3 DNA reads as TGCGCCAGCAGCCAAGCAGGGGGCATTTTAGAGACCCAGTACTTC. It yields the protein CASSQAGGILETQYF.

On this clonotype itself: A much larger clone lies a single base off, so this may be a read error. The V and J genes are TRBV9 and TRBJ1-6, with TRBD1 identical over 7 bases. With 0 bases clipped from V and 7 bases from J, the junction kept 1 base outside the gene matches. Germline V gene sequence: CDR1 SGDLS, CDR2 YYNGEE. This CDR3 region has 14 residues. The CDR3 DNA reads TGTGCCAGCAGCGTAGTACAGGGGAATTCACCCCTCCACTTT. Its protein product is CASSVVQGNSPLHF.

The count of this clonotype is one. A read error may be the cause here, since a much bigger clone is one base away. The chain couples TRBV10-3 to TRBJ2-3; unclear D gene. The CDR3 extends over 13 amino acids. The V gene's germline CDR1 is ENHRY and CDR2 SYGVKD. Deletions cut 0 bases from V and 9 bases from J, with 10 bases between. CDR3 in amino acids: CAISESAELTQYF. The CDR3 nucleotides read TGTGCCATCAGTGAGTCGGCCGAACTGACGCAGTATTTT.

This clonotype was detected only a few times. V usage is TRBV9 and J usage is TRBJ2-2, with D possibly TRBD2 on 5 matching bases. V gave up 4 bases and J gave up 1 base, with 8 bases separating them. Germline assignment: CDR1 SGDLS and CDR2 YYNGEE. The CDR3 is made up of 14 amino acids. The CDR3, as DNA: TGTGCCAGCAGCCAAGAGGGGAACACCGGGGAGCTGTTTTTT. This encodes CASSQEGNTGELFF.

About this clonotype itself: A read error is possible here, since a much larger clone lies one base away. The chain combines TRBV27 with TRBJ2-7; 9 bases line up with TRBD1. The CDR3 runs 12 residues. The ends lost 6 bases at V and 6 bases at J; junction bases unmatched: 3. Germline V gene lookup returns CDR1 MNHEY and CDR2 SMNVEV (reference sequence). CDR3 amino acids: CASSGQGSEQYF. CDR3 bases: TGTGCCAGCAGCGGACAGGGGTCCGAGCAGTACTTC.

Of note for this clonotype: This clone may be a read error of a much larger clone one base away. The chain recombines TRBV7-9 with TRBJ2-3, with unresolved D. The germline V gene encodes CDR1 SEHNR and CDR2 FQNEAQ (reference sequence). The CDR3 covers 14 residues. The CDR3 DNA sequence: TGTGCCAGCAGCTTGGGCACCTCCACAGATTCGCAGTATTTT. Protein sequence: CASSLGTSTDSQYF.

This clonotype was counted ten times or more. The chain combines TRBV5-1 with TRBJ2-5; D gene uncertain. CDR1 is SGHRS and CDR2 is YFSETQ in the germline V gene. V shed 5 bases and J shed 9 bases, with 14 bases lying between them. There are 12 residues in the CDR3. CDR3 nucleotide sequence: TGCGCCAGCAGTTCCGACTGGAGCTCCCAGTACTTC. Its translation: CASSSDWSSQYF.

This clonotype was found many times. The chain joins TRBV28 to TRBJ1-4; D not certain. The V end lost 2 bases, the J end lost 7 bases, and 14 bases lay between the germline ends. CDR1 and CDR2 from the germline V gene are MDHEN and SYDVKM. The CDR3 is made up of 15 amino acids. DNA for the CDR3: TGTGCCAGCAGTTTAGGAGTTCCGGATGGTGAAAAACTGTTTTTT. It specifies CASSLGVPDGEKLFF.

The rearrangement links TRBV27 to TRBJ1-5, with TRBD1 as a possible D gene (6 bases). CDR3 length: 14 residues. Germline loops: CDR1 MNHEY, CDR2 SMNVEV (reference sequence). The V gene lost 6 bases and the J gene lost 0 bases, with 9 bases spanning the gap. CDR3 sequence reads: CASRTGISNQPQHF. DNA of the CDR3: TGTGCCAGCAGGACAGGTATTAGCAATCAGCCCCAGCATTTT.

The genes are TRBV28 and TRBJ2-7; D is unresolved. This CDR3 has 11 amino acids. Trimming shortened V by 6 bases and J by 7 bases, and 10 bases separated the two germline ends. CDR1 is MDHEN and CDR2 is SYDVKM in the germline V gene. Here the CDR3 DNA reads TGTGCCAGCAGCGTCCCCATGGAGCAGTACTTC. Translation: CASSVPMEQYF.

To note about this clonotype: A much larger clone differs from this one at a single base, so this may be a read error. The chain carries TRBV7-9 and TRBJ1-1, with D possibly matching TRBD1 (5 bases). This CDR3 spans 12 amino acids. CDR1 is SEHNR and CDR2 is FQNEAQ in the germline V gene (reference sequence). CDR3 residues: CASGRGSTEALF. The CDR3 DNA is TGTGCCAGCGGGCGGGGGTCTACTGAAGCTCTCTTT.

This clonotype was observed a handful of times. In nucleotides, the CDR3 is TGTGCCAGCAGTGAGAGTAGCACCTTCTACGAGCAGTACTTC. Translated: CASSESSTFYEQYF. This chain uses TRBV2 with TRBJ2-7, with D unresolved. With 3 bases removed from V and 3 bases from J, the gap between germline ends came to 12 bases. The CDR3 is 14 residues long. Germline CDR1 and CDR2: SNHLY and FYNNEI.

This clonotype appeared a few times. J is TRBJ1-5 and V is TRBV6-2 or TRBV6-3; tentatively, D is TRBD1 (5 bases). Trimming left V 5 bases short and J 7 bases short, with 9 bases between. Germline V gives CDR1 MNHEY, CDR2 SVGEGT. The CDR3 totals 12 residues. CDR3 bases: TGTGCCAGCAGTCCAGGGTCCCAGCCCCAGCATTTT. It specifies CASSPGSQPQHF.

CDR3 sequence reads: CASSLWELDTGELFF. The CDR3 bases are TGTGCCAGCAGCTTGTGGGAGTTGGACACCGGGGAGCTGTTTTTT. This chain joins TRBV5-5 and TRBJ2-2, with D tentatively TRBD2 (5 bases). Per germline, CDR1 SGHKS and CDR2 YYEKEE (reference sequence). The CDR3 consists of 15 residues. Between the trimmed V and J ends, which lost 1 base and 3 bases, there was a span of 10 bases.

On this clonotype itself: A read error may account for a junction end that differs from germline. The chain employs TRBV4-2 and TRBJ2-7; D is possibly TRBD1 or TRBD2 (5 bases each). This CDR3 contains 14 residues. Germline values: CDR1 LGHNA, CDR2 YNFKEQ. The CDR3 is CARSQVGVGNEQYF. The CDR3 DNA follows: TGTGCCCGCAGCCAAGTGGGGGTTGGCAACGAGCAGTACTTC.

This clonotype was picked up a small number of times. This chain connects TRBV28 to TRBJ2-7; tentative D call: TRBD2 (5 bases). CDR3 length equals 14 residues. Germline CDR1 reads MDHEN; CDR2 reads SYDVKM. V was trimmed by 2 bases and J by 5 bases, leaving 13 bases between them. CDR3 in amino acids: CASSLPGVGDEQYF. The DNA for the CDR3 is TGTGCCAGCAGTTTACCCGGGGTAGGCGACGAGCAGTACTTC.

This clonotype was observed many times. V is TRBV28 and J is TRBJ2-3; 7 nucleotides line up with TRBD2. Germline CDR1 reads MDHEN; CDR2 reads SYDVKM. The CDR3 consists of 14 residues. With 10 bases clipped from V and 4 bases from J, the junction kept 11 bases outside the gene matches. The CDR3 DNA is TGTGCCACCCAAGCGGGACCCAGGGCAGATACGCAGTATTTT. Translated: CATQAGPRADTQYF.

The rearrangement uses TRBV19 and TRBJ1-5; weak D call: TRBD1 (6 bases). Trimming left V 3 bases short and J 6 bases short, with 15 bases between. The germline gives CDR1 LNHDA, CDR2 SQIVND (reference sequence). The CDR3 contains 15 residues. The CDR3, as DNA: TGTGCCAGTAGTATCCTGGGGGCGGAAGGTCAGCCCCAGCATTTT. Amino acid sequence: CASSILGAEGQPQHF.

This chain connects TRBV14 to TRBJ2-5; a weak D match, TRBD2 (5 bases). V lost 0 bases, J lost 3 bases, and 14 bases lay in between. The V gene's germline CDR1 is SGHDN and CDR2 FVKESK. The CDR3 extends over 16 amino acids. CDR3 in DNA: TGTGCCAGCAGCCAAGATTCTGTTCCACTAGAAGAGACCCAGTACTTC. Translation: CASSQDSVPLEETQYF.

The chain combines TRBV4-1 with TRBJ2-3, with D tentatively TRBD2 (6 bases). Germline V lookup: CDR1 MGHRA, CDR2 YSYEKL. V dropped 1 base and J dropped 6 bases, with 11 bases sitting between them. CDR3 length: 14 residues. CDR3 protein: CASSQGTAGDTQYF. The CDR3, as DNA: TGCGCCAGCAGCCAAGGAACGGCGGGGGATACGCAGTATTTT.